The sequence of this TCR beta chain was determined in a study of cytomegalovirus exposure and HLA in healthy donors (dated by TCRdb to the late 2010s). The study in broad terms: In an earlier analysis of some 550 of the donors, 276 Gb of sequence data and just under 120 million unique TCR beta sequences from about 190 million T cells were reported. Every discovery cohort repertoire had been produced on one sequencing platform. The aim of the study was to test whether cataloging public T cell receptors could identify signatures of past pathogen exposure. An earlier analysis of some 500 of the donors used high-throughput TCR beta sequencing to judge whether each TCR beta V gene segment behaved as functional or pseudogenic. In a later genetic analysis, genome-wide SNP genotypes for about 65% of the roughly 670 donors were used, and that subset was treated as a discovery cohort. Among a few hundred genotyped donors of the cohort, an average of approximately 240,000 unique TCR beta nucleotide sequences were sequenced per donor, 15% to 20% of them non-productive. Donor age, sex, ethnicity and CMV serostatus were collected together with the repertoire data. The later analysis used no new phenotypic data to find candidate immune exposures, relying instead on TCR beta sequences and their occurrence across donors. The number of typed donors differed by locus: roughly 629-640 for A, B, C, DRB1 and DQB1; 522 for DQA1; roughly 600 for DPA1; and about 450 for DPB1. The study used immunosequencing to profile the T cell repertoires of some 600 subjects and linked those repertoires to cytomegalovirus serostatus. An early release covering about 600 HLA-typed donors comprised approximately 300 gigabases of sequencing data and tens of millions of unique TCR sequences. In a later analysis, previously published TCR beta repertoires from 500 to 750 donors were re-analyzed and high-resolution HLA genotyping was added so that TCR occurrence patterns could be studied. Both class I and class II loci were covered by HLA typing, at four-digit resolution. A separate validation cohort of 100 to 150 different subjects was used in addition to the approximately 700-subject first cohort. Of the 350 to 400 genotyped donors, about 80% fell in the genetic ancestry cluster associated with self-reported Caucasian donors. Several DR-DQ haplotypes were treated as single units for association and clustering because of strong linkage in the cohort. To predict cytomegalovirus infection status, the study brought together high-throughput TCR immunosequencing, statistical association of individual TCRs with disease status, and machine learning.

Broader findings and caveats from the paper: A later analysis found that HLA-associated TCR beta chains were more clonally expanded and had lower generation probabilities than equally common non-associated chains. Because counts were too low, around 18 rarely observed V segments, including chromosome 9 orphons, were left out of the earlier analysis of over 550 of the donors. This cohort had only TCR beta chains sequenced, and the lack of alpha or paired-chain data limited which features could be detected. According to the authors, the approach could potentially be generalized to other disease states and immunological phenotypes. A cluster of highly shared sequence variants was judged likely to represent a technical artifact of the sequencing pipeline. CMV serostatus was the only immune exposure information available for the cohort. A further reported finding was that TCR beta sequences accurately predicted the HLA-A and HLA-B alleles for most subjects in the first cohort. At a false discovery rate of 0.05, a later analysis linked under 20,000 TCR beta sequences to specific HLA alleles. Because HLA typing was missing for some donors at each locus, association tests included only the typed subset. A total of about 150 TCR beta chains were listed by the study as associated with cytomegalovirus. The 87-base-pair reads could not distinguish some IMGT-functional V segments, including TRBV6-2 and TRBV6-3, so those segments were excluded. Compared with the roughly 670-donor mean, donors in an Asian-associated ancestry cluster had fewer N-insertions in productive TCRs, according to a later genetic analysis. In both the original and validation cohorts, the classifier was reported to diagnose cytomegalovirus status with high specificity and sensitivity. An association between a missense DCLRE1C variant and V-gene and J-gene trimming of TCR beta chains was found in a later genetic analysis and replicated in an independent cohort. Several of the top co-occurrence clusters appeared to be linked to parvovirus B19, influenza, CMV and Epstein-Barr virus, according to a later analysis. Broadly in line with IMGT annotations, most TCR beta V segments showed up in productive rearrangements about 90% or about 30% of the time in an earlier analysis of 587 of the donors. Strong co-occurrence of HLA alleles, especially DR and DQ, made assigning TCR associations to individual alleles difficult. In a later analysis, the rate of TCR association differed among HLA loci, with DRB1 alleles having the most associated TCRs and HLA-C alleles having the fewest. Most TCR sequences were observed very rarely across donors, whereas some public TCRs were present in many individuals. In vitro tests confirmed that three of the cytomegalovirus-associated TCR beta chains recognize cytomegalovirus antigens. The presence/absence analyses assumed that sequencing depth was roughly uniform across donors, and that assumption may not be true. Linkage disequilibrium might explain the correlated functional status among segregating V segments, but an unknown experimental factor could not be excluded. A later analysis found that most CMV-associated TCR beta chains appeared HLA-restricted, with HLA associations seemingly driven largely by CMV exposure.

About this clone itself: Its antigen is still unknown. The input lacks base qualities; no much larger clone sits a single base away.

The cohort comprised some 680 healthy bone marrow donors. At the time of sampling, every cohort member was nominally healthy, though immune exposures that went unrecorded were likely present. The donor tested CMV seropositive and was one of the 289 seropositive cohort members. Each donor provided a peripheral blood sample, and peripheral blood mononuclear cells were used for TCR beta sequencing. Genomic DNA was extracted from the blood cell samples with the Qiagen DNeasy Blood Extraction Kit. From a lookup of the germline V gene (reference sequence), CDR1 and CDR2 are SSHAT and FNYEAQ. V and J lose 3 bases and 1 base, and a span of 6 bases separates them. The CDR3 goes from the cysteine to the phenylalanine over 13 residues. Only the CDR3 DNA is retained, 39 bases long and in frame from the first base. Libraries were made using the immunoSEQ multiplex PCR assay. The multiplex PCR relied on a mix of 60 forward primers for TCR Vbeta segments and 13 reverse primers for TCR Jbeta segments. Amplification of the CDR3 region of rearranged TCR beta genes was performed with a multiplex PCR assay on genomic DNA. The Illumina HiSeq System was used to sequence the amplified TCR beta libraries as 87-base-pair reads. In the original analysis: Across the 600 to 700 repertoires, a later analysis counted roughly 77 million unique TCR beta chains, roughly 11 million of which were shared by at least two donors. Raw reads were error-corrected and collapsed into unique sequences by a nearest-neighbor algorithm in which closely related sequences were merged to remove PCR and sequencing errors. Alignment of CDR3 sequences to IMGT reference sequences was used to assign V, D and J gene segments. For a sequence to be retained, a match of at least six nucleotides was required to both a V gene segment and a J gene segment. Rearrangements were classified as productive when the CDR3 lacked stop codons and remained in frame with V and J, and all other rearrangements were classified as non-productive. CDR3 was defined according to IMGT convention as the region running from the second conserved V-encoded cysteine to the conserved J-encoded phenylalanine. The earlier analysis of some 600 of the donors excluded sequences that lacked an unambiguous match to a single V gene segment. An earlier analysis of almost 600 of the donors classified V segments as functional when productive rearrangements were above 56.7% and as segregating when the standard deviation between donors was above 5%. A statistical classification framework was built for diagnosing cytomegalovirus status from the catalog of TCR beta chain sequences. In a later analysis, V and J genes were assigned by comparing TCR nucleotide sequences against IMGT/GENE-DB human TR gene sequences. In a later analysis, CDR3 sequences and most-parsimonious VDJ recombination scenarios were assigned using the TCRdist pipeline. A later analysis defined each TCR beta chain by its CDR3 amino acid sequence plus V-gene family, and excluded reads lacking a unique V-gene family. As a way to deal with suspected cross-contamination and a sequencing artifact, a later analysis dropped 450 to 700 nucleotide sequences that were highly shared and had low generation probability. In a later analysis, a clonal expansion index was calculated for each public chain from normalized within-repertoire ranks of inferred template counts. In a later analysis, generation probabilities were computed using a VDJ recombination model fitted to out-of-frame rearrangements, and the results were checked against IGoR. A later analysis scored TCR-TCR, TCR-HLA and TCR-CMV co-occurrence with hypergeometric tests, applying a repertoire-size bias correction to TCR pairs. To estimate false discovery rates, a later analysis permuted the HLA or CMV assignments 20 times. In a later analysis, co-occurring TCRs were grouped using DBSCAN, and TCRdist sequence similarity was added for clustering within HLA-allele-positive subsets. For co-occurrence clustering, repertoires with fewer than 30,000 or more than 120,000 public chains were excluded, along with a handful of repertoires with anomalous nucleotide sharing. In its TCRdb copy, this immuneACCESS table keeps in-frame sequences only and misses some clones. Where compared with another copy, unresolved V genes explain less than half of these, and the others have no known cause. The DNA was the basis for D and trimming; V, J and clone size are from that table. Counted in this sample were 110,000 or so clones; 75% of them appeared once. The ten largest clonotypes hold just under 3% of the sample.

The chain employs TRBV7-7 and TRBJ1-1; too little of a D gene remains to name it. The source is a woman aged 40 to 50 in good health and CMV-seropositive. Material: PBMCs. The CDR3 here reads CASSFGPNTEAFF. The DNA sequence is as follows: TGTGCCAGCAGCTTTGGGCCGAACACTGAAGCTTTCTTT.